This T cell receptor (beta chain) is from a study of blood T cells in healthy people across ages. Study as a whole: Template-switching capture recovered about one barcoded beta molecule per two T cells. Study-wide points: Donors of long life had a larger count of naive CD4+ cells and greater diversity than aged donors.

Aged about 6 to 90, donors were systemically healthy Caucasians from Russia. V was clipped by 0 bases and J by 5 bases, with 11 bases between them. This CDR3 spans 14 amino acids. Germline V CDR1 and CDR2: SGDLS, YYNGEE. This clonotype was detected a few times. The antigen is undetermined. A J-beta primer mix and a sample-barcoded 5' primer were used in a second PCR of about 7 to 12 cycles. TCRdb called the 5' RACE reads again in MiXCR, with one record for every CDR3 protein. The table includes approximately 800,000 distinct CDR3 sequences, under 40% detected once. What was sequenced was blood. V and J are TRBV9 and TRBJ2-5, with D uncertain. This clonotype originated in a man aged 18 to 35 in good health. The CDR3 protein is CASSVGTSYETQYF. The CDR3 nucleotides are TGTGCCAGCAGCGTAGGGACGTCTTATGAGACCCAGTACTTC.